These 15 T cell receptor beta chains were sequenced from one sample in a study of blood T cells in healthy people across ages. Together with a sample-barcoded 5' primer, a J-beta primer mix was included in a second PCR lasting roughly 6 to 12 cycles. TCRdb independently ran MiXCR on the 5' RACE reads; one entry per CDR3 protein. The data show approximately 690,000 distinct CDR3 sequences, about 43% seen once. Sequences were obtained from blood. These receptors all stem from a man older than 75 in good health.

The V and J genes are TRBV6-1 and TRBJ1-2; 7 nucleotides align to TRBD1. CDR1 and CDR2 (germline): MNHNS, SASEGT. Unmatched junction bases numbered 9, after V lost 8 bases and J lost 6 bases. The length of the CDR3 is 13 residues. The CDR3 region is CASQKTGQDGYTF. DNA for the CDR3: TGTGCCAGCCAAAAGACAGGGCAAGATGGCTACACCTTC.

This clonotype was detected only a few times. The CDR3: CASSNKGREVTSTDTQYF. CDR3 coding DNA: TGTGCCAGCAGCAACAAGGGCAGGGAGGTCACCAGCACAGATACGCAGTATTTT. The rearrangement uses TRBV7-8 and TRBJ2-3; D possibly corresponds to TRBD2 (6 bases). The CDR3 has 18 amino acids. V was clipped by 5 bases and J by 0 bases, with 21 bases between them. CDR1 SGHVS and CDR2 FQNEAQ come from the germline V gene.

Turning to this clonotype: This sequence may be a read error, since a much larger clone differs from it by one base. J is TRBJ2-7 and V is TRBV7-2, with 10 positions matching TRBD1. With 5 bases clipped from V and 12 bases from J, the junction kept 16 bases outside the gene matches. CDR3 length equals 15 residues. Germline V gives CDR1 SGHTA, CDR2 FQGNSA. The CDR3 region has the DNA TGTGCCAGCAGCCCAGTGCGACAGGGGGCGATTTATCTGTACTTC. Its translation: CASSPVRQGAIYLYF.

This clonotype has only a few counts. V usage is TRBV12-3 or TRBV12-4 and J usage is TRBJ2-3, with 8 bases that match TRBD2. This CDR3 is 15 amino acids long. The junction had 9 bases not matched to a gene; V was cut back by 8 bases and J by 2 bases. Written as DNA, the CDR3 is TGTGCCAGCCGGGTGAGCGGGGGAATCACAGATACGCAGTATTTT. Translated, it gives CASRVSGGITDTQYF.

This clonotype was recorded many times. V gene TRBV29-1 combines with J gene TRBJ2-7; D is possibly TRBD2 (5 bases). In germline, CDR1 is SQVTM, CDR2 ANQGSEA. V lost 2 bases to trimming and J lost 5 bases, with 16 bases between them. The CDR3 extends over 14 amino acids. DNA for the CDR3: TGCAGCGTTGAACCCGGACTCATGGCCAACGAGCAGTACTTC. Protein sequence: CSVEPGLMANEQYF.

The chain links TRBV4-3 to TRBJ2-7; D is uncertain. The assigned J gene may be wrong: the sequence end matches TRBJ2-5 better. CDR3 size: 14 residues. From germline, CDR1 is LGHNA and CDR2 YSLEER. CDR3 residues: CASSQEGWGETQYF. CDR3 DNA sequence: TGCGCCAGCAGCCAAGAAGGGTGGGGAGAGACCCAGTACTTC.

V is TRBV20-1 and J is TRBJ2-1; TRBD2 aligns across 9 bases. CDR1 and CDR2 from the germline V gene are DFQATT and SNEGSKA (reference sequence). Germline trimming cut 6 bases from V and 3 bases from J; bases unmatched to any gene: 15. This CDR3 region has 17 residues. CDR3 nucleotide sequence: TGCAGTGCGTTAGCAGGCGGGGGGGATGTCTTCTACAATGAGCAGTTCTTC. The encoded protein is CSALAGGGDVFYNEQFF.

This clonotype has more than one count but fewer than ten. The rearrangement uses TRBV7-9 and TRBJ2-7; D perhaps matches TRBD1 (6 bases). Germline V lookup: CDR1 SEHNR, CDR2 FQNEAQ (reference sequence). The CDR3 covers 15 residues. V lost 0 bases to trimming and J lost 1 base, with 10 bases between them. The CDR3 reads CASSLAGTPSYEQYF. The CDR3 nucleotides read TGTGCCAGCAGCTTAGCGGGGACACCTTCCTACGAGCAGTACTTC.

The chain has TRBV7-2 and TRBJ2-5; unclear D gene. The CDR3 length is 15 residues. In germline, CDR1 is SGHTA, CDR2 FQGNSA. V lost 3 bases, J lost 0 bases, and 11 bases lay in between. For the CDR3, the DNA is TGTGCCAGCAGCTTGGGGTATGGCTACCAAGAGACCCAGTACTTC. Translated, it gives CASSLGYGYQETQYF.

DNA for the CDR3: TGTGCCAGCAGCCCTCAACTAGCGGGAAGGAACGAGCAGTACTTC. Amino acids: CASSPQLAGRNEQYF. The rearrangement uses TRBV7-2 and TRBJ2-5; 10 nucleotides match TRBD2. The DNA end favors TRBJ2-7, so the J call may be wrong. CDR1 SGHTA and CDR2 FQGNSA come from the germline V gene. The CDR3 totals 15 residues.

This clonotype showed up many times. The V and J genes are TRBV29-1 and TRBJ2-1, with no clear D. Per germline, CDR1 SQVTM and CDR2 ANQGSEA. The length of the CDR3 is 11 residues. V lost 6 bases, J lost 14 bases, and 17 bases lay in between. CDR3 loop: CSVDLRSGEFF. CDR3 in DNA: TGCAGCGTCGACCTCCGGTCCGGCGAGTTCTTC.

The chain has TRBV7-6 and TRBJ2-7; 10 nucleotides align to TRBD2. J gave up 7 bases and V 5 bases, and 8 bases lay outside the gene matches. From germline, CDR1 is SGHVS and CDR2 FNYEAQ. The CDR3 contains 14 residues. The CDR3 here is CASSPSGGATEQYF. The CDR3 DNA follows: TGTGCCAGCAGCCCGAGCGGGGGGGCTACTGAGCAGTACTTC.

CDR3 bases: TGTGCCAGCAGTTCCCAGGGTTACGCTGGCTACACCTTC. It is translated as CASSSQGYAGYTF. The V and J genes are TRBV27 and TRBJ1-2, with a weak D call TRBD1 (5 bases). V was clipped by 4 bases and J by 7 bases, with 13 bases between them. The germline gives CDR1 MNHEY, CDR2 SMNVEV (reference sequence). There are 13 residues in the CDR3.

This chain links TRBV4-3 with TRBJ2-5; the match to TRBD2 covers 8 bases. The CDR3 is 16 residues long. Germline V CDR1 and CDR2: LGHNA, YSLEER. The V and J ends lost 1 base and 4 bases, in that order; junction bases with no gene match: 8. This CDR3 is CASSQAPAGGLETQYF. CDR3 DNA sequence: TGCGCCAGCAGCCAAGCCCCGGCGGGGGGTCTAGAGACCCAGTACTTC.

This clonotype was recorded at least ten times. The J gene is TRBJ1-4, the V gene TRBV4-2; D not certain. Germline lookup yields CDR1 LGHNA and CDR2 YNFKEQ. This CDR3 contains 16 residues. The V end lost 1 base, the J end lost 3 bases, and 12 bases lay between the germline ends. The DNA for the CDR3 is TGTGCCAGCAGCCAAGGGGAGGGATCTCCTAATGAAAAACTGTTTTTT. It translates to CASSQGEGSPNEKLFF.